The sequence of this TCR beta chain was determined in a study of cytomegalovirus exposure and HLA in healthy donors (dated by TCRdb to about 2017). Broadly, across the study: An earlier analysis of about 530 of the donors reported roughly 300 Gb of sequence data and 117 million unique TCR beta sequences obtained from around 170 million T cells. An early release that covered some 640 HLA-typed donors contained approximately 300 gigabases of sequencing data and around 85 million unique TCR sequences. Of the 300 to 500 genotyped donors, over 80% were placed in the genetic ancestry cluster associated with self-reported Caucasian donors. The study aimed to test whether signatures of past pathogen exposure could be identified by cataloging public T cell receptors. The study used immunosequencing to profile the T cell repertoires of several hundred subjects and linked those repertoires to cytomegalovirus serostatus. In addition to the first cohort of 650 to 800 subjects, a separate validation cohort of 120 different subjects was used. The study combined high-throughput TCR immunosequencing, statistical association of individual TCRs with disease status, and machine learning to predict cytomegalovirus infection status. In a later analysis, previously published TCR beta repertoires from more than 500 donors were re-analyzed and high-resolution HLA genotyping was added so that TCR occurrence patterns could be studied. Rather than using new phenotypic data, the later analysis identified candidate immune exposures from TCR beta sequences and from how often those sequences occurred across donors. An earlier analysis of several hundred of the donors applied high-throughput TCR beta sequencing to assess whether each TCR beta V gene segment acted as functional or pseudogenic. Donor age, sex, ethnicity and CMV serostatus were compiled together with the repertoire data. In a later genetic analysis, genome-wide SNP genotypes for about 65% of the roughly 670 donors were used, and that subset was treated as a discovery cohort. All discovery cohort repertoires had been generated using a single sequencing platform. HLA typing included class I and class II loci at four-digit resolution. Typing coverage varied by locus: roughly 620-640 donors for A, B, C, DRB1 and DQB1; approximately 500 for DQA1; more than 600 for DPA1; approximately 490 for DPB1. Because of strong linkage in the cohort, roughly five DR-DQ haplotypes were treated as single units for association and clustering. Across around 400 genotyped donors of the cohort, an average of about 220,000 unique TCR beta nucleotide sequences per donor were sequenced, and about a sixth of those sequences were non-productive. Overall study results and their limits: Only TCR beta chains were sequenced in this cohort, and the absence of alpha or paired-chain data limited detectable features. In a later analysis, HLA-associated TCR beta chains were found to be more clonally expanded and to have lower generation probabilities than equally common non-associated chains. When HLA alleles, especially DR and DQ, strongly co-occurred, TCR associations were difficult to assign to individual alleles. Specific HLA alleles were associated with 16,951 TCR beta sequences at a false discovery rate of 0.05 in a later analysis. In a later analysis, most CMV-associated TCR beta chains were found to appear HLA-restricted, with HLA associations seemingly driven largely by CMV exposure. Linkage disequilibrium might explain the correlated functional status among segregating V segments, but an unknown experimental factor could not be ruled out. Compared with the 666-donor mean, donors in an Asian-associated ancestry cluster had fewer N-insertions in productive TCRs, according to a later genetic analysis. A later analysis found that TCR association rates varied across HLA loci, with DRB1 alleles showing the most associated TCRs and HLA-C alleles the fewest. According to a later analysis, parvovirus B19, influenza, CMV and Epstein-Barr virus appeared linked to several top co-occurrence clusters. A cluster of highly shared sequence variants was judged likely to be a technical artifact of the sequencing pipeline. Approximately 18 rarely observed V segments, including chromosome 9 orphons, were excluded from the earlier analysis of about 600 of the donors because counts were too low. In an earlier analysis of fewer than 750 of the donors, most TCR beta V segments were observed in productive rearrangements about 87% or about 30% of the time, broadly matching IMGT annotations. A further reported finding was that TCR beta sequences accurately predicted the HLA-A and HLA-B alleles for most subjects in the first cohort. Across donors, most TCR sequences were observed very rarely, whereas some public TCRs were present in many individuals. Immune exposure information for the cohort was limited to CMV serostatus. Roughly uniform sequencing depth across donors was assumed in presence/absence analyses, although this assumption may not hold. In both the original and validation cohorts, the classifier was reported to diagnose cytomegalovirus status with high specificity and sensitivity. In vitro tests confirmed that a few of the cytomegalovirus-associated TCR beta chains recognize cytomegalovirus antigens. Because some donors lacked HLA typing at each locus, the association tests relied only on the typed subset. The study listed 150 to 200 TCR beta chains as associated with cytomegalovirus. The authors suggested that the approach could potentially be generalized to other disease states and immunological phenotypes. V-gene and J-gene trimming of TCR beta chains was associated with a missense DCLRE1C variant in a later genetic analysis, and the association was replicated in an independent cohort.

Libraries were built with the immunoSEQ multiplex PCR assay. The multiplex PCR relied on a mix of 60 forward primers for TCR Vbeta segments and 13 reverse primers for TCR Jbeta segments. A multiplex PCR assay on genomic DNA amplified the CDR3 region of rearranged TCR beta genes. Amplified TCR beta libraries were sequenced as 87-base-pair reads on the Illumina HiSeq System. Per the source publication's procedure: A later analysis tallied roughly 76 million unique TCR beta chains across the 650 to 750 repertoires, and approximately 9.9 million of those chains were shared by two or more donors. To remove PCR and sequencing errors, raw reads were error-corrected and collapsed into unique sequences using a nearest-neighbor algorithm that merged closely related sequences. V, D and J gene segments were assigned by aligning CDR3 sequences to IMGT reference sequences. Each retained sequence needed at least a six-nucleotide match to both a V gene segment and a J gene segment. Rearrangements were called productive when the CDR3 lacked stop codons and stayed in frame with V and J; all others were non-productive. Following IMGT convention, CDR3 was defined as the stretch from the second conserved V-encoded cysteine to the conserved J-encoded phenylalanine. The earlier analysis of 550 to 650 of the donors excluded any sequence lacking an unambiguous match to a single V gene segment. In an earlier analysis of several hundred of the donors, a V segment was called functional when productive rearrangements were above 56.7%, and segregating when the standard deviation between donors exceeded 5%. A statistical classification framework was built to diagnose cytomegalovirus status from the catalog of TCR beta chain sequences. In a later analysis, V and J genes were assigned by comparing TCR nucleotide sequences against IMGT/GENE-DB human TR gene sequences. A later analysis assigned CDR3 sequences and most-parsimonious VDJ recombination scenarios with the TCRdist pipeline. In a later analysis, each TCR beta chain was defined by its CDR3 amino acid sequence together with its V-gene family, and reads lacking a unique V-gene family were excluded. A later analysis removed several hundred highly shared, low-generation-probability nucleotide sequences to deal with suspected cross-contamination and a sequencing artifact. In a later analysis, a clonal expansion index for each public chain was calculated from normalized within-repertoire ranks of inferred template counts. Generation probabilities in a later analysis came from a VDJ recombination model fitted to out-of-frame rearrangements, and those results were checked against IGoR. A later analysis scored TCR-TCR, TCR-HLA and TCR-CMV co-occurrence with hypergeometric tests, applying a repertoire-size bias correction to TCR pairs. In a later analysis, false discovery rates were estimated by permuting HLA or CMV assignments 20 times. In a later analysis, co-occurring TCRs were grouped using DBSCAN, with TCRdist sequence similarity added in when clustering inside HLA-allele-positive subsets. Repertoires with fewer than 30,000 or more than 120,000 public chains, plus five repertoires with anomalous nucleotide sharing, were excluded from co-occurrence clustering. In its TCRdb copy, this immuneACCESS table keeps in-frame sequences only and misses some clones. Where compared with another copy, unresolved V genes explain less than half of these, and the others have no known cause. V, J and clone size reflect that table, while D and trimming were determined from the DNA. The sample table records 100,000 or so clones; 76% of these occur just once. In total, the top ten clones hold roughly 4.8% of the sample.

Regarding this clone: The clone's antigen remains unknown. The sample holds no much larger clone one base away, and base qualities are not on file.

In total, roughly 670 healthy bone marrow donors made up the cohort. All cohort members were sampled while nominally healthy, although unrecorded immune exposures were likely present. The donor tested CMV seropositive and was one of the 289 seropositive cohort members. Every donor gave a peripheral blood sample, and the peripheral blood mononuclear cells from that sample were used for TCR beta sequencing. The Qiagen DNeasy Blood Extraction Kit was used to extract genomic DNA from the blood cell samples. Sequenced input: PBMCs. This TCR came from a man aged 25 to 40 in good health and CMV-seropositive.

The CDR3 region: CASSFGQGEQYF. The bases are TGTGCCAGTAGTTTCGGACAGGGCGAGCAGTACTTC. This chain joins TRBV19 to TRBJ2-7; 8 bases in the middle match TRBD1. From the cysteine through the phenylalanine, the CDR3 covers 12 amino acids. Just CDR3 DNA is preserved here, 36 bases in frame from base 1. V trim: 5 bases; J trim: 6 bases; unmatched bases: 3. In the germline V gene (reference sequence), CDR1 corresponds to LNHDA and CDR2 to SQIVND.